This TCR beta chain is from a study of long-term antiretroviral therapy in people with HIV. Survey-level resolution applied to immunoSEQ assay v3.0. Clones were read by immunoSEQ multiplex PCR, and TCRdb kept only the in-frame ones, dropping some. The sample yields over 15,000 clones, approximately 79% seen once. Germline loops: CDR1 GTSNPN, CDR2 SVGIG (reference sequence). The CDR3 extends over 15 amino acids. The germline V and J ends were trimmed by 0 bases and 6 bases, with 17 bases remaining between them. The sample here was unsorted PBMCs, taken 2.3 years after starting antiretroviral therapy. This chain uses TRBV30 with TRBJ2-5, with unresolved D. The clonotype originates from a woman aged 40 to 50 with HIV. The CDR3 DNA is TGTGCCTGGAGTGTAGGTCCGGGTGCTGGAAAGACCCAGTACTTC. As protein: CAWSVGPGAGKTQYF.